This T cell receptor beta chain was obtained from a study of blood T cells in healthy people across ages. Study conclusions and caveats: Fewer expanded clones and more diversity marked long-lived versus aged donors. Estimates drawn from one million T cells were deemed to understate diversity.

This clonotype was seen more than once but under ten times. The target antigen is unknown. CDR3 length: 17 amino acids. Germline V CDR1 and CDR2: SGHRS, YFSETQ. V shed 0 bases, J shed 5 bases, and the junction held 6 bases outside the gene matches. Next came a second PCR, run for about 6 to 12 cycles, which used a sample-barcoded 5' primer along with a J-beta primer mix. A template-switch adaptor that had 12 random nucleotides put a tag on each cDNA molecule. TCRdb itself ran the 5' RACE reads through MiXCR, one entry per CDR3 protein. The sample contains 1.5 million to 2 million distinct CDR3 sequences, roughly two fifths of which appear only once.

This clonotype was obtained from a human donor in good health. Sequences were obtained from blood. The chain carries TRBV5-1 and TRBJ2-1; 12 bases line up with TRBD2. DNA of the CDR3: TGCGCCAGCAGCTTGGCTAGCGGGGGGGCCTCAGACAATGAGCAGTTCTTC. This gives the protein CASSLASGGASDNEQFF. The full variable domain, completed using reference TRBV5-1 and TRBJ2-1, is KAGVTQTPRYLIKTRGQQVTLSCSPISGHRSVSWYQQTPGQGLQFLFEYFSETQRNKGNFPGRFSGRQFSNSRSEMNVSTLELGDSALYLCASSLASGGASDNEQFFGPGTRLTVL.